Here is one T cell receptor (beta chain) with its context. Its target is unknown. The sample comes from a study of cytomegalovirus exposure and HLA in healthy donors. Whole-study context: Among several hundred genotyped donors, approximately 80% fell in the Caucasian-associated ancestry cluster.

Germline assignment: CDR1 SEHNR and CDR2 FQNEAQ (reference sequence). The CDR3 runs 15 residues. V lost 0 bases, J lost 0 bases, and 7 bases lay in between. The PCR used 60 Vbeta and 13 Jbeta primers. Here immunoSEQ multiplex PCR was the method, and the copy in TCRdb shows in-frame clones only, minus some. Recorded here are about 75,000 clones; the top ten clones represent under 3%. Study results and limitations: The listing of roughly 160 TCR beta chains classed them as cytomegalovirus-associated. The analysis excluded some indistinguishable V segments, including TRBV6-2 and TRBV6-3. Differences between HLA loci emerged in a later analysis of TCR association rates, with DRB1 most and HLA-C fewest.

The genes are TRBV7-9 and TRBJ2-3, with D tentatively TRBD2 (6 bases). The sample taken for sequencing was PBMCs. The sequence derives from a man aged 35 to 55 in good health and CMV-seronegative. This chain's CDR3 is CASSLALASTDTQYF. DNA of the CDR3: TGTGCCAGCAGCTTAGCTCTAGCGAGCACAGATACGCAGTATTTT.